Presented here are 26 T cell receptor beta chains from one specimen sequenced in a study of cytomegalovirus exposure and HLA in healthy donors. With 60 Vbeta and 13 Jbeta primers, the PCR was carried out. Profiling relied on immunoSEQ multiplex PCR, and the TCRdb table lists in-frame clones only, not all of them. Counted here are roughly 86,000 clones, around 71% occurring once; the ten biggest clones make up about 8%. The specimen was PBMCs. These receptors were obtained from a man aged 55-75 years in good health and CMV-seronegative.

The J gene is TRBJ1-1, the V gene TRBV12-5; D is ambiguous. The CDR3 is made up of 17 amino acids. Germline CDR1 reads LGHNT; CDR2 reads FRNRAP. Between the trimmed V and J ends, which lost 2 bases and 5 bases, there was a span of 21 bases. CDR3 nucleotide sequence: TGTGCTAGTGGTTTGCAGGCTAAGGAGGGATTGGTGACTGAAGCTTTCTTT. Translated: CASGLQAKEGLVTEAFF.

This clone came up once. V and J are TRBV10-3 and TRBJ1-3; perhaps TRBD1 as D (6 bases). Germline V CDR1 and CDR2: ENHRY, SYGVKD. The CDR3 extends over 15 amino acids. V was shortened by 0 bases and J by 1 base, with 7 bases between the two germline ends. CDR3 loop: CAISESTGSGNTIYF. For the CDR3, the DNA is TGTGCCATCAGTGAGTCAACAGGGTCTGGAAACACCATATATTTT.

This chain joins TRBV11-2 and TRBJ1-1, with D perhaps TRBD1 (5 bases). The CDR3 spans 13 residues. Looked up from germline, CDR1 is SGHAT and CDR2 is FQNNGV. Trimming left V 5 bases short and J 1 base short, with 8 bases between. The CDR3 sequence: CASSKDRNTEAFF. CDR3 in DNA: TGTGCCAGCAGCAAAGACAGGAACACTGAAGCTTTCTTT.

The gene calls are TRBV10-3 and TRBJ1-4; D is perhaps TRBD1 (5 bases). The CDR3 is 16 residues long. Germline V gene lookup returns CDR1 ENHRY and CDR2 SYGVKD. V dropped 6 bases and J dropped 4 bases, with 18 bases sitting between them. CDR3 residues: CAISRIGPGLNEKLFF. In DNA, the CDR3 is TGTGCCATCAGCCGAATTGGGCCAGGGCTTAATGAAAAACTGTTTTTT.

This clone was recorded a few times. The chain uses TRBV2 and TRBJ2-3; TRBD2 aligns across 11 bases. Trimming cost V 4 bases and J 1 base; bases outside gene matches: 1. The germline V gene encodes CDR1 SNHLY and CDR2 FYNNEI. The CDR3 loop spans 15 amino acids. This CDR3 is CASSVTSGGTDTQYF. Here the CDR3 DNA reads TGTGCCAGCAGTGTGACTAGCGGGGGCACAGATACGCAGTATTTT.

The chain combines TRBV18 with TRBJ2-5; possibly TRBD2 for D (6 bases). Trimming took off 6 bases at V and 1 base at J, with 12 bases between the two ends. Germline CDR1 KGHSH, CDR2 LQKENI. The CDR3 is 14 residues long. DNA for the CDR3: TGTGCCAGCTCGCGGGACGGAGTCCAAGAGACCCAGTACTTC. Translated: CASSRDGVQETQYF.

V gene TRBV2 combines with J gene TRBJ1-4; 9 positions match TRBD1. V was pared by 8 bases and J by 4 bases, with 8 bases of the junction left unmatched. There are 15 residues in the CDR3. The germline CDR1 and CDR2 sequences are SNHLY and FYNNEI. The CDR3 loop reads CASCRDRAGNEKLFF. The CDR3 nucleotides read TGTGCCAGCTGCCGGGACAGGGCCGGTAATGAAAAACTGTTTTTT. The full variable domain, with the rest looked up from reference TRBV2 and TRBJ1-4, is EPEVTQTPSHQVTQMGQEVILRCVPISNHLYFYWYRQILGQKVEFLVSFYNNEISEKSEIFDDQFSVERPDGSNFTLKIRSTKLEDSAMYFCASCRDRAGNEKLFFGSGTQLSVL.

This sequence joins TRBV5-1 and TRBJ2-5; 8 bases agree with TRBD1. Germline V gene lookup returns CDR1 SGHRS and CDR2 YFSETQ. V lost 3 bases to trimming and J lost 2 bases; unmatched junction nucleotides: 3. CDR3 length equals 14 residues. As DNA, the CDR3 is TGCGCCAGCAGCTCCACAGGGGGGCAAGAGACCCAGTACTTC. It yields the protein CASSSTGGQETQYF.

The rearrangement links TRBV5-1 to TRBJ2-2; 7 nucleotides agree with TRBD2. Germline CDR1 reads SGHRS; CDR2 reads YFSETQ. The CDR3 extends over 16 amino acids. The J segment lost 6 bases and the V segment lost 1 base, leaving 9 bases of the junction unmatched. The CDR3 sequence: CASSLLGTMGAGELFF. The CDR3 bases are TGCGCCAGCAGCTTGTTAGGGACTATGGGGGCCGGGGAGCTGTTTTTT.

This clone is a singleton in its sample. CDR3 sequence: CASSLTSGGADTQYF. As DNA, the CDR3 is TGCGCCAGCAGCTTAACTAGCGGGGGGGCAGATACGCAGTATTTT. V usage is TRBV4-3 and J usage is TRBJ2-3, with 13 bases aligning to TRBD2. Germline V gene lookup returns CDR1 LGHNA and CDR2 YSLEER. CDR3 length: 15 amino acids. V lost 5 bases and J lost 4; bases outside the gene matches: 3.

The chain uses TRBV9 and TRBJ2-2, with a tentative D call TRBD2 (6 bases). CDR3 size: 14 residues. Trimming stripped 2 bases from V and 6 bases from J, with 11 bases between. Looked up from germline, CDR1 is SGDLS and CDR2 is YYNGEE. The CDR3 bases are TGTGCCAGCAGCGTGACTAGTGTTGCCGGGGAGCTGTTTTTT. It is translated as CASSVTSVAGELFF.

The chain links TRBV21-1 to TRBJ1-2. TRBV21-1 is a listed pseudogene. The CDR3 is made up of 14 amino acids. CDR3 nucleotides: TGTGCCAGCACGGGGTCCCCGACCCCTTATGGCTACACCTTC. It yields the protein CASTGSPTPYGYTF.

The V and J genes are TRBV10-3 and TRBJ1-1; 8 positions match TRBD1. Germline V CDR1 and CDR2: ENHRY, SYGVKD. Trimming removed 3 bases from V and 1 base from J; junction bases left unmatched: 7. The CDR3 is 16 amino acids. Here the CDR3 reads CAISDIRGRRNTEAFF. CDR3 sequence (DNA): TGTGCCATCAGTGATATCAGGGGGCGAAGGAACACTGAAGCTTTCTTT.

The chain has TRBV2 and TRBJ2-3; tentatively, D is TRBD2 (6 bases). Trimming took 7 bases from V and 6 from J, leaving 14 bases between them. Germline V lookup: CDR1 SNHLY, CDR2 FYNNEI. The CDR3 has 13 residues. CDR3 bases: TGTGCCAGCAACGTGGGGGGAAGGGATACGCAGTATTTT. It encodes CASNVGGRDTQYF. The entire variable domain, with the rest obtained from reference TRBV2 and TRBJ2-3, is as follows: EPEVTQTPSHQVTQMGQEVILRCVPISNHLYFYWYRQILGQKVEFLVSFYNNEISEKSEIFDDQFSVERPDGSNFTLKIRSTKLEDSAMYFCASNVGGRDTQYFGPGTRLTVL.

V is TRBV10-1 and J is TRBJ2-2; 7 bases align to TRBD2. Germline V gene sequence: CDR1 WNHNN, CDR2 SYGVQD (reference sequence). V dropped 5 bases and J dropped 1; count of bases not matched to a gene: 1. This CDR3 region has 14 residues. The DNA for the CDR3 is TGCGCCAGCAGTCGGGAGGTGAACACCGGGGAGCTGTTTTTT. This encodes CASSREVNTGELFF.

V is TRBV6-1 and J is TRBJ1-2, with a weak D call TRBD1 (6 bases). V shed 7 bases and J shed 5 bases, with 11 bases lying between them. The CDR3 totals 12 residues. The V gene's germline CDR1 is MNHNS and CDR2 SASEGT. The CDR3 DNA sequence: TGTGCCAGCATCGGGACAAGATATGGCTACACCTTC. Protein: CASIGTRYGYTF.

This sequence joins TRBV6-1 and TRBJ1-6; TRBD1 matches 11 bases. J was trimmed by 13 bases and V by 4 bases; bases with no gene match: 15. CDR3 length: 17 amino acids. CDR1 MNHNS and CDR2 SASEGT come from the germline V gene. CDR3 residues: CASSAFGQGAILLPLHF. CDR3 sequence (DNA): TGTGCCAGCAGTGCCTTTGGACAGGGGGCAATTTTATTGCCCCTCCACTTT.

The rearrangement uses TRBV30 and TRBJ2-3; 9 bases fit TRBD2. V gave up 6 bases and J gave up 5 bases; unmatched junction bases: 12. The length of the CDR3 is 15 residues. Germline loops: CDR1 GTSNPN, CDR2 SVGIG (reference sequence). The CDR3 DNA reads as TGTGCCTGCGCCGACACAGCGGGGGGCGGAGATACGCAGTATTTT. Amino acid sequence: CACADTAGGGDTQYF. Looking up the rest from reference TRBV30 and TRBJ2-3 gives the full variable domain: SQTIHQWPATLVQPVGSPLSLECTVEGTSNPNLYWYRQAAGRGLQLLFYSVGIGQISSEVPQNLSASRPQDRQFILSSKKLLLSDSGFYLCACADTAGGGDTQYFGPGTRLTVL.

The chain combines TRBV10-1 with TRBJ2-1, with D perhaps TRBD1 (6 bases). The germline V gene encodes CDR1 WNHNN and CDR2 SYGVQD (reference sequence). Trimming pared 2 bases from V and 7 bases from J, leaving 18 bases between. CDR3 size: 16 residues. The CDR3 here is CASSETQGLGNNEQFF. As DNA, the CDR3 is TGCGCCAGCAGTGAGACTCAGGGGTTAGGCAATAATGAGCAGTTCTTC.

The V and J genes are TRBV7-2 and TRBJ2-7, with 8 bases matching TRBD2. The CDR3 runs 15 residues. In germline, CDR1 is SGHTA, CDR2 FQGNSA. The V and J ends lost 6 bases and 5 bases, in that order; junction bases with no gene match: 12. CDR3 sequence (DNA): TGTGCCAGCAGGAGTGGGGTTAGCGGGAACGACGAGCAGTACTTC. Translated: CASRSGVSGNDEQYF.

The rearrangement links TRBV5-1 to TRBJ1-1; 7 positions match TRBD1. V lost 5 bases and J lost 3; bases outside the gene matches: 7. CDR1 SGHRS and CDR2 YFSETQ come from the germline V gene. The CDR3 is made up of 14 amino acids. CDR3 amino acids: CASRRTGGDTEAFF. The CDR3 coding sequence is TGCGCCAGCAGACGGACAGGAGGAGACACTGAAGCTTTCTTT.

This chain links TRBV5-1 with TRBJ2-2, with D hard to call. The V end lost 0 bases, the J end lost 0 bases, and 6 bases lay between the germline ends. Germline V CDR1 and CDR2: SGHRS, YFSETQ. This CDR3 spans 15 amino acids. In DNA form, the CDR3 reads TGCGCCAGCAGCTTGGACAGACCGAACACCGGGGAGCTGTTTTTT. Translating gives CASSLDRPNTGELFF.

The chain is built from TRBV30 and TRBJ1-4, with TRBD1 matching 9 bases. The V gene end was trimmed by 1 base and the J gene end by 8 bases; junction bases not matched to a gene: 8. CDR3 length equals 15 residues. Germline V lookup: CDR1 GTSNPN, CDR2 SVGIG (reference sequence). CDR3 residues: CAWSAGQGKREKLFF. CDR3 in DNA: TGTGCCTGGAGTGCCGGACAGGGGAAAAGGGAAAAACTGTTTTTT.

V and J are TRBV15 and TRBJ1-4; 8 bases agree with TRBD1. J gave up 12 bases and V 0 bases, and 9 bases lay outside the gene matches. In germline, CDR1 is LNHNV, CDR2 YYDKDF (reference sequence). The CDR3 contains 15 residues. The CDR3 region has the DNA TGTGCCACCAGCAGAGATCAGGGGGCCAACCGCGAACTGTTTTTT. This translates into CATSRDQGANRELFF.

The chain carries TRBV7-2 and TRBJ2-5; TRBD2 matches 11 bases. J lost 3 bases, V lost 2 bases, and 2 bases had no gene match. The length of the CDR3 is 15 residues. Germline-derived CDR1 and CDR2 are SGHTA and FQGNSA. The CDR3 coding sequence is TGTGCCAGCAGCTTATCGGGACTAGCGGAAGAGACCCAGTACTTC. Translated, it gives CASSLSGLAEETQYF.

The chain uses TRBV6-5 and TRBJ2-7; 7 bases map to TRBD2. The CDR3 spans 13 residues. The ends lost 5 bases at V and 7 bases at J; junction bases unmatched: 8. Germline V gives CDR1 MNHEY, CDR2 SVGAGI. The CDR3 DNA sequence: TGTGCCAGCAGTGAGACTAGCACGTGGGAGCAGTACTTC. Translating it yields CASSETSTWEQYF.